The entry below describes one TCR beta chain. This clonotype was detected a few times. Its antigen target is currently unknown. Base-call qualities are not available, and no considerably larger clone is one nucleotide away. High-throughput TCR beta sequencing profiled peripheral blood CD8+ and CD4+ T cells from healthy donors, Susac syndrome patients and multiple sclerosis patients. Multiple sclerosis controls were treatment-naive patients with stable or active relapsing-remitting disease fulfilling revised McDonald criteria. Bulk CD8+ and CD4+ T cells were purified by magnetic negative isolation, whereas CD8+ TEMRA cells were enriched by FACS. Blood was drawn into EDTA tubes, processed within 24 hours, and PBMCs were isolated by density gradient centrifugation. PBMCs destined for TCR sequencing were cryopreserved in liquid nitrogen and later thawed in a 37 °C water bath. The sorted or isolated CD4+, CD8+ and CD8+ TEMRA cells had a purity of 90% or higher.

These data originate in a study of CD8 T cells in Susac syndrome (dated by TCRdb to about 2019). Regarding the complete study: Repertoire sequencing was used to test whether CD8+ T cell activation and differentiation in Susac syndrome was antigen driven. The study compared CD8+ T cell repertoire clonality among 11 to 12 healthy donors, approximately 14 Susac syndrome patients and roughly 15 multiple sclerosis patients. Beyond this particular receptor, the publication reports: The number of individuals in the TCR sequencing and HLA analysis was acknowledged as relatively small.

RNA was extracted using the RNeasy kit, and about 0.5 to 1 ug of the RNA was reverse transcribed with random hexamers. The immunoSEQ multiplex PCR assay, covering 54 Vbeta and 13 Jbeta segments, was used to amplify TCR beta CDR3 regions. PCR amplification bias was corrected using a synthetic template baseline for primer optimization and computational correction. The authors' pipeline ran thus. Reads were annotated to V, D and J genes per IMGT and analyzed with immunoSEQ Analyzer, keeping only productive sequences. Clonality was computed as one minus Shannon entropy normalized by log2 of the number of productive unique sequences. For each patient and control, public and private clones were evaluated within the 100 most prevalent clones. Clones were defined as Susac-specific when absent from the healthy and MS cohorts, from over 950 published viral clones and from other ImmuneACCESS disease sequences. TCRdb cleaned the public reads at Q25 with fastp, built clones with MiXCR and kept in-frame beta chains. Merged by CDR3 protein, the rows form single entries marked with the most common genes and DNA. Clone size and V and J calls follow TCRdb, not the original study. The sample yields about 430,000 distinct CDR3 sequences; approximately 89% were counted once. About 0.12% of the sample goes to the ten largest clones.

Sample: CD8+ T cells from PBMCs. This clonotype was obtained from a human donor with multiple sclerosis.

The CDR3 region: CASSDPGPNTEAFF. The DNA is TGTGCCAGCAGTGACCCCGGCCCGAACACTGAAGCTTTCTTT. The rearrangement joined TRBV7-9 to TRBJ1-1; there is no confident call for the D gene. V and J are truncated by 6 bases and 1 base respectively, leaving an intervening sequence of 12 bases. The CDR3 starts with the cysteine, ends with the phenylalanine, and has 14 residues. The retained sequence is limited to the CDR3, 42 bases, with the frame set at the first base. The germline V gene encodes CDR1 SEHNR and CDR2 FQNEAQ (reference sequence).